Only a few counts were recorded for the clone carrying this TCR beta chain. The data originate from a study of T-cell reconstitution after alpha-beta-depleted transplantation in children. V lost 2 bases to trimming and J lost 10 bases, with 13 bases between them. The CDR3 extends over 13 amino acids. The germline V gene has CDR1 SGHDN and CDR2 FVKESK. Unique molecular identifiers were used in preparing the TCRbeta library. One entry per CDR3 protein results from TCRdb running MiXCR on the PCR reads. Of approximately 390,000 distinct CDR3 sequences in the sample, 9.5% to 13% are singletons; the top ten hold approximately 5%.

The sequence was obtained from a human donor who donated a stem cell graft to a child with acute myeloid leukemia. This chain links TRBV14 with TRBJ2-3; a weak D match, TRBD1 (5 bases). The sample consisted of PBMCs from the stem cell graft donor, taken from the stem cell graft. CDR3 region: CASSQFALGPQYF. The CDR3 DNA is TGTGCCAGCAGCCAATTCGCTTTGGGGCCGCAGTATTTT.